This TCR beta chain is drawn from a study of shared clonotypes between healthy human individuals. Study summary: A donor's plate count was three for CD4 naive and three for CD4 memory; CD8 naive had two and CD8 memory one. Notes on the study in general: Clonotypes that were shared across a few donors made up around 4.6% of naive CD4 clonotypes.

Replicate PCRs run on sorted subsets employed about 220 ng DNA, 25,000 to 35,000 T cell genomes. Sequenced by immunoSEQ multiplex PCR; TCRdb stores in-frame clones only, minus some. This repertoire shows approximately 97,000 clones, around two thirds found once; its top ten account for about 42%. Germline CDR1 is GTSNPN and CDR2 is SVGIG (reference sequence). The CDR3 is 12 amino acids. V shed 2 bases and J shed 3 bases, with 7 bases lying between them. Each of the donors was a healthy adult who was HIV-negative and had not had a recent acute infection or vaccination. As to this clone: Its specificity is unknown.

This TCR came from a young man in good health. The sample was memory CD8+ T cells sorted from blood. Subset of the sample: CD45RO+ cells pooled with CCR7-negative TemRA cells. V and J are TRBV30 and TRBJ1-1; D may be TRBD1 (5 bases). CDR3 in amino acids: CAWSSGYTEAFF. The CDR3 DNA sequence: TGTGCCTGGAGTTCAGGGTACACTGAAGCTTTCTTT.